These T cell receptor beta chains were read from a single sample in a study of T cell responses to AZD1222 COVID-19 vaccine. Sequencing used immunoSEQ multiplex PCR; TCRdb keeps in-frame clones, though not all of them. The data hold tens of thousands of clones, with approximately 91% observed a single time. The specimen was peripheral blood, collected 28 days after the second AZD1222 dose. These receptors were collected from an adult who received the AZD1222 COVID-19 vaccine. Both conserved end residues are part of each CDR3. Fields, in order: V gene, J gene, clone size, D gene, CDR3 DNA, CDR3 protein. D genes are given only for firm matches. Size is omitted from some rows. Given values are once, few, many or a class for expanded clones.

V gene: TRBV28; J gene: TRBJ2-1; clone size: .; D gene: .; CDR3 DNA: TGTGCCAGCAGTTCCGACAGGTTTACCGTCAATGAGCAGTTCTTC; CDR3 protein: CASSSDRFTVNEQFF
V gene: TRBV9; J gene: TRBJ2-2; clone size: .; D gene: .; CDR3 DNA: TGTGCCAGCAGCGTAGTGGACAGAGTGCCCGGGGAGCTGTTTTTT; CDR3 protein: CASSVVDRVPGELFF
V gene: TRBV5-1; J gene: TRBJ1-1; clone size: few; D gene: .; CDR3 DNA: TGCGCCAGCAGCTTGGGGGACTTGCCGAACACTGAAGCTTTCTTT; CDR3 protein: CASSLGDLPNTEAFF
V gene: TRBV6-4; J gene: TRBJ2-3; clone size: .; D gene: .; CDR3 DNA: TGTGCCAGCAGTGAGGCAGGGGGCACAGATACGCAGTATTTT; CDR3 protein: CASSEAGGTDTQYF
V gene: TRBV24-1; J gene: TRBJ1-2; clone size: .; D gene: .; CDR3 DNA: TGTGCCACCAGTGCCAGTAACTATGGCTACACCTTC; CDR3 protein: CATSASNYGYTF
V gene: TRBV2; J gene: TRBJ1-2; clone size: .; D gene: TRBD1; CDR3 DNA: TGTGCCAGCAGTGAGGACAGGGTCGGTGGCTACACCTTC; CDR3 protein: CASSEDRVGGYTF
V gene: TRBV6-5; J gene: TRBJ2-1; clone size: .; D gene: .; CDR3 DNA: TGTGCCAGCAGTTTAGTGGCCTACAATGAGCAGTTCTTC; CDR3 protein: CASSLVAYNEQFF
V gene: TRBV4-3; J gene: TRBJ1-4; clone size: .; D gene: .; CDR3 DNA: TGCGCCAGCAGCCGTGAGGACGGGTGGAATGAAAAACTGTTTTTT; CDR3 protein: CASSREDGWNEKLFF
V gene: TRBV4-3; J gene: TRBJ2-4; clone size: .; D gene: TRBD1; CDR3 DNA: TGCGCCAGCAGCCAAAACGGACAGGGGGACATTCAGTACTTC; CDR3 protein: CASSQNGQGDIQYF
V gene: TRBV5-5; J gene: TRBJ2-5; clone size: .; D gene: TRBD2; CDR3 DNA: TGTGCCAGCAGCTTGGCGACGGGAGGCGGGGAGACCCAGTACTTC; CDR3 protein: CASSLATGGGETQYF
V gene: TRBV28; J gene: TRBJ2-1; clone size: .; D gene: .; CDR3 DNA: TGTGCCAGCAGTCTCGAAAGCTCCTACAATGAGCAGTTCTTC; CDR3 protein: CASSLESSYNEQFF
V gene: TRBV9; J gene: TRBJ2-3; clone size: .; D gene: .; CDR3 DNA: TGTGCCAGCAGCGTAGTTCCAGGGGGGGGCACAGATACGCAGTATTTT; CDR3 protein: CASSVVPGGGTDTQYF
V gene: TRBV20-1; J gene: TRBJ2-3; clone size: .; D gene: .; CDR3 DNA: TGCAGTGCTAGTCGAGATACGCAGTATTTT; CDR3 protein: CSASRDTQYF
V gene: TRBV2; J gene: TRBJ2-3; clone size: .; D gene: TRBD2; CDR3 DNA: TGTGCCAGCAGTGAAGGTTTGGGGACTAGCGGGAGAGGGGGTACGCAGTATTTT; CDR3 protein: CASSEGLGTSGRGGTQYF
V gene: TRBV29-1; J gene: TRBJ1-2; clone size: .; D gene: .; CDR3 DNA: TGCAGCGTTCCGGAGGGCGGCAGCAGAAACTATGGCTACACCTTC; CDR3 protein: CSVPEGGSRNYGYTF
V gene: TRBV6-5; J gene: TRBJ1-5; clone size: .; D gene: TRBD1; CDR3 DNA: TGTGCCAGCAGTTACGGTGGACAGGGCAATCAGCCCCAGCATTTT; CDR3 protein: CASSYGGQGNQPQHF
V gene: TRBV5-4; J gene: TRBJ2-6; clone size: .; D gene: TRBD2; CDR3 DNA: TGTGCCAGCCGGGAGGGCCATTTCTCTGGGGCCAACGTCCTGACTTTC; CDR3 protein: CASREGHFSGANVLTF
V gene: TRBV11-2; J gene: TRBJ1-2; clone size: .; D gene: .; CDR3 DNA: TGTGCCAGCAGCTCCGTACGGTATAACTATGGCTACACCTTC; CDR3 protein: CASSSVRYNYGYTF
V gene: TRBV7-2; J gene: TRBJ2-2; clone size: .; D gene: .; CDR3 DNA: TGTGCCAGCAGCTCCCCCGTGGGGACCGGGGAGCTGTTTTTT; CDR3 protein: CASSSPVGTGELFF
V gene: TRBV19; J gene: TRBJ2-3; clone size: .; D gene: TRBD2; CDR3 DNA: TGTGCCAGTAGTTCACTAGCGGGAGCCTCAGATACGCAGTATTTT; CDR3 protein: CASSSLAGASDTQYF
V gene: TRBV19; J gene: TRBJ2-3; clone size: .; D gene: TRBD2; CDR3 DNA: TGTGCCAGTAGTGCCCTTGTCGGGAGGGTCACAGATACGCAGTATTTT; CDR3 protein: CASSALVGRVTDTQYF
V gene: TRBV10-2; J gene: TRBJ2-3; clone size: .; D gene: .; CDR3 DNA: TGCGCCAGCAGTTGGGAGGAGCTAGCTGCAGATACGCAGTATTTT; CDR3 protein: CASSWEELAADTQYF
V gene: TRBV6-2/TRBV6-3; J gene: TRBJ2-7; clone size: once; D gene: .; CDR3 DNA: TGTGCCAGCAGTTATGATGGGGGTCGGAGTCGGACCTACGAGCAGTACTTC; CDR3 protein: CASSYDGGRSRTYEQYF
V gene: TRBV5-4; J gene: TRBJ1-1; clone size: .; D gene: TRBD1; CDR3 DNA: TGTGCCAGCAGCATAGGGACAGGGAGTGAGGAAGCTTTCTTT; CDR3 protein: CASSIGTGSEEAFF
V gene: TRBV30; J gene: TRBJ2-1; clone size: .; D gene: .; CDR3 DNA: TGTGCCTGTACAGGGATACACAATGAGCAGTTCTTC; CDR3 protein: CACTGIHNEQFF
V gene: TRBV18; J gene: TRBJ2-7; clone size: .; D gene: TRBD1; CDR3 DNA: TGTGCCAGCTCACCCGACAGGGGGTCCTACGAGCAGTACTTC; CDR3 protein: CASSPDRGSYEQYF
V gene: TRBV12-3/TRBV12-4; J gene: TRBJ1-2; clone size: .; D gene: .; CDR3 DNA: TGTGCCAGCACCCACCCCTCGGGTTCCTACACCTTC; CDR3 protein: CASTHPSGSYTF
V gene: TRBV7-8; J gene: TRBJ2-6; clone size: .; D gene: .; CDR3 DNA: TGTGCCAGCAGCTTAGAGACCTCTGGGGCCAACGTCCTGACTTTC; CDR3 protein: CASSLETSGANVLTF
V gene: TRBV6-5; J gene: TRBJ2-7; clone size: .; D gene: .; CDR3 DNA: TGTGCCAGCAGTTCATACTACGAGCAGTACTTC; CDR3 protein: CASSSYYEQYF
V gene: TRBV3-1/TRBV3-2; J gene: TRBJ2-2; clone size: .; D gene: TRBD2; CDR3 DNA: TGTGCCAGCAGCCAAGGACTAGCGGGTAGAACCGGGGAGCTGTTTTTT; CDR3 protein: CASSQGLAGRTGELFF
V gene: TRBV11-2; J gene: TRBJ2-1; clone size: .; D gene: TRBD2; CDR3 DNA: TGTGCCAGCAGTCTTAGCGGGAGGGCCAATGAGCAGTTCTTC; CDR3 protein: CASSLSGRANEQFF
V gene: TRBV4-3; J gene: TRBJ2-5; clone size: .; D gene: TRBD2; CDR3 DNA: TGCGCCAGCAGCCCCGGGGAAGCGGGAGCAGAGACCCAGTACTTC; CDR3 protein: CASSPGEAGAETQYF
V gene: TRBV2; J gene: TRBJ1-5; clone size: .; D gene: .; CDR3 DNA: TGTGCCAGCAGGGATACAGGACGAAATCAGCCCCAGCATTTT; CDR3 protein: CASRDTGRNQPQHF
V gene: TRBV7-2; J gene: TRBJ2-5; clone size: .; D gene: .; CDR3 DNA: TGTGCCAGCAGCTTACAGAGGACTGACAGAAAGACCCAGTACTTC; CDR3 protein: CASSLQRTDRKTQYF
V gene: TRBV2; J gene: TRBJ1-6; clone size: .; D gene: TRBD1; CDR3 DNA: TGTGCCAGCAAGGGGACAGGGGACTCACCCCTCCACTTT; CDR3 protein: CASKGTGDSPLHF
V gene: TRBV5-4; J gene: TRBJ2-1; clone size: .; D gene: .; CDR3 DNA: TGTGCCAGCAGCACCGACTTGGGCTCCTACAATGAGCAGTTCTTC; CDR3 protein: CASSTDLGSYNEQFF
V gene: TRBV15; J gene: TRBJ1-4; clone size: .; D gene: TRBD1; CDR3 DNA: TGTGCCACCAGCAGAGCCGGACAGGGGAGCGAAAAACTGTTTTTT; CDR3 protein: CATSRAGQGSEKLFF
V gene: TRBV7-2; J gene: TRBJ1-2; clone size: .; D gene: .; CDR3 DNA: TGTGCCAGCAGCCAGATGACGTTACTATATGGCTACACCTTC; CDR3 protein: CASSQMTLLYGYTF
V gene: TRBV19; J gene: TRBJ2-1; clone size: .; D gene: TRBD2; CDR3 DNA: TGTGCCAGTAGTACGCCTAGCGGGAGTAGAGTCTCCAATGAGCAGTTCTTC; CDR3 protein: CASSTPSGSRVSNEQFF
V gene: TRBV5-5; J gene: TRBJ1-1; clone size: .; D gene: TRBD1; CDR3 DNA: TGTGCCAGCAGCCCAACGCCTGACACAGGGGTCGGGGTGAACACTGAAGCTTTCTTT; CDR3 protein: CASSPTPDTGVGVNTEAFF
V gene: TRBV7-9; J gene: TRBJ1-1; clone size: .; D gene: .; CDR3 DNA: TGTGCCAGCAGCTCGATTAGGGGGGTCCCGAACACTGAAGCTTTCTTT; CDR3 protein: CASSSIRGVPNTEAFF
V gene: TRBV5-4; J gene: TRBJ2-4; clone size: .; D gene: .; CDR3 DNA: TGTGCCAGCAGCTTGACAGGCCTGGGGGAAACTTACCAAAACATTCAGTACTTC; CDR3 protein: CASSLTGLGETYQNIQYF
V gene: TRBV6-5; J gene: TRBJ1-1; clone size: .; D gene: TRBD1; CDR3 DNA: TGTGCCAGCCTCGACAGGGGACGAATGAACACTGAAGCTTTCTTT; CDR3 protein: CASLDRGRMNTEAFF
V gene: TRBV13; J gene: TRBJ1-3; clone size: .; D gene: .; CDR3 DNA: TGTGCCAGCAGCGTAGACTCTGGAAACACCATATATTTT; CDR3 protein: CASSVDSGNTIYF
V gene: TRBV10-2; J gene: TRBJ2-7; clone size: .; D gene: .; CDR3 DNA: TGCGCCAGCACGAGGGAGGCATTTTCCTACGAGCAGTACTTC; CDR3 protein: CASTREAFSYEQYF
V gene: TRBV28; J gene: TRBJ1-5; clone size: .; D gene: .; CDR3 DNA: TGTGCCAGCAGTTCTCACCAGGGAGGCAATCAGCCCCAGCATTTT; CDR3 protein: CASSSHQGGNQPQHF
V gene: TRBV28; J gene: TRBJ2-1; clone size: .; D gene: .; CDR3 DNA: TGTGCCAGCAGAGGAACAGGGAGGACTTCTGAGCAGTTCTTC; CDR3 protein: CASRGTGRTSEQFF
V gene: TRBV7-9; J gene: TRBJ1-2; clone size: .; D gene: .; CDR3 DNA: TGTGCCAGCAGCTTAGCGCGACAGGTTTCTGGAGCCTACACCTTC; CDR3 protein: CASSLARQVSGAYTF
V gene: TRBV4-1; J gene: TRBJ2-3; clone size: .; D gene: .; CDR3 DNA: TGCGCCAGCAGCCCCCAATTGGGCGGCCGCACAGATACGCAGTATTTT; CDR3 protein: CASSPQLGGRTDTQYF
V gene: TRBV7-3; J gene: TRBJ2-1; clone size: .; D gene: TRBD2; CDR3 DNA: TGTGCCAGCAGCCCCTCTAGCGGGAGCAATGAGCAGTTCTTC; CDR3 protein: CASSPSSGSNEQFF
V gene: TRBV21-1; J gene: TRBJ2-1; clone size: .; D gene: .; CDR3 DNA: TGTGCCAGCAGCAAAGTTGGCAGGGCGTATTACAATGAGCAGTTCTTC; CDR3 protein: CASSKVGRAYYNEQFF
V gene: TRBV7-3; J gene: TRBJ2-7; clone size: .; D gene: .; CDR3 DNA: TGTGCCAGCAGCTTGACAGCTAACTACGAGCAGTACTTC; CDR3 protein: CASSLTANYEQYF
V gene: TRBV18; J gene: TRBJ1-1; clone size: few; D gene: .; CDR3 DNA: TGTGCCAGCTCACCCCCGGTGGGCCAGGGATGGACTGAAGCTTTCTTT; CDR3 protein: CASSPPVGQGWTEAFF
V gene: TRBV6-5; J gene: TRBJ1-6; clone size: .; D gene: .; CDR3 DNA: TGTGCCAGCAGTTACCGGGGGGGTCCCCTCCACTTT; CDR3 protein: CASSYRGGPLHF
V gene: TRBV5-4; J gene: TRBJ2-5; clone size: .; D gene: TRBD2; CDR3 DNA: TGTGCCAGCAGCAAGGGAGGACTAGCGGGGGGTCAAGAGACCCAGTACTTC; CDR3 protein: CASSKGGLAGGQETQYF
V gene: TRBV28; J gene: TRBJ1-5; clone size: .; D gene: TRBD1; CDR3 DNA: TGTGCCAGCAGTTTAGATGCAACAGGGGGGCAGCCCCAGCATTTT; CDR3 protein: CASSLDATGGQPQHF
V gene: TRBV14; J gene: TRBJ1-5; clone size: .; D gene: .; CDR3 DNA: TGTGCCAGCAGCCAAGAATTAGGTCAGCCCCAGCATTTT; CDR3 protein: CASSQELGQPQHF
V gene: TRBV7-7; J gene: TRBJ2-7; clone size: .; D gene: TRBD2; CDR3 DNA: TGTGCTAGCAGCTTAATGACTAGCGGGGGCCCTGAGCAGTACTTC; CDR3 protein: CASSLMTSGGPEQYF
V gene: TRBV5-6; J gene: TRBJ2-7; clone size: .; D gene: TRBD1; CDR3 DNA: TGTGCCAGCAGCTGGTACAGGGGGCGGCCTACCTACGAGCAGTACTTC; CDR3 protein: CASSWYRGRPTYEQYF